Sequencing of this T cell receptor beta chain was carried out in a study of T cells in Graves' hyperthyroidism and ophthalmopathy. From RNA transcripts, TCR beta CDR3 regions were amplified. During a first-round RT-PCR of the TCR CDR3, the HTBI primer set was used. TCRdb ran MiXCR on the multiplex PCR reads and lists one entry per CDR3 protein. The sample yields about 610,000 distinct CDR3 sequences, roughly 15% seen once. There are many counts of this clonotype. Its target is unknown. Those patients with uncontrolled infection, other autoimmune disease, pregnancy or lactation were excluded. Source material for PBMCs was more than 9.5 ml fresh peripheral blood. Germline CDR1 reads MDHEN; CDR2 reads SYDVKM. Trimming took off 9 bases at V and 6 bases at J, with 17 bases between the two ends. The CDR3 is 13 amino acids. Study-wide results and limits: Among clonotypes expanded in thyroid above 0.001, most were also found in blood.

The gene calls are TRBV28 and TRBJ1-1; D perhaps matches TRBD1 (6 bases). This sequence originates from a woman in her thirties or forties with Graves' ophthalmopathy. Sequenced input: blood. Here the CDR3 DNA reads TGTGCCAGTAATGGGGGCGGGGGGTCTGAAGCTTTCTTT. Protein: CASNGGGGSEAFF.